This TCR beta chain was retrieved from a study of cytomegalovirus exposure and HLA in healthy donors. Study details: A later analysis reported the same platform for the 120 validation repertoires and the 650 to 750 first-cohort repertoires. General study points: The tendency of first-cohort TCR clusters to co-occur in the 130 or so validation repertoires was identified by a subsequent analysis. The authors enumerated over 150 TCR beta chains as linked to cytomegalovirus. Usually a TCR sequence was rare, but some public TCRs were found in many donors.

CDR1 and CDR2 (germline): GTSNPN, SVGIG (reference sequence). The CDR3 spans 18 residues. The ends were cut back, 3 bases at V and 6 bases at J, with 29 bases in the middle. As concerns this clone: Its antigen remains unknown.

Assay: immunoSEQ multiplex PCR; the TCRdb copy retains only in-frame clones and omits some. Among under 95,000 clones listed, about nine tenths were seen once. This chain joins TRBV30 and TRBJ1-2; D might be TRBD1 (5 bases). Material: PBMCs. The sequence was collected from a man younger than 45 in good health and CMV-seronegative. CDR3 sequence: CAWRPVGGFRQGGNGYTF. CDR3 nucleotide sequence: TGTGCCTGGAGACCTGTTGGTGGGTTTCGGCAGGGCGGGAATGGCTACACCTTC.